A selection of T cell receptor beta chains follows, all from one sample in a study of identical twins. TCRdb reanalysed the 5' RACE reads using MiXCR and keeps one entry per CDR3 protein. The table has 450,000 to 650,000 distinct CDR3 sequences, approximately 14% seen once; the top ten hold around 0.48%. The data were also submitted as part of a second study, on yellow fever vaccine responses in identical twins.

The material sequenced was CD4+ T cells sorted from blood. Source of these receptors: a woman aged 18-30 years in good health. Each CDR3 is given with its conserved first and last residue. The D gene is left open where the match is weak. Clone size appears in some rows only: once, few, many, or a class for an expanded clone.

>TRBV7-9|-|TRBJ2-1|TRBD1
TGTGCCAGCAGCTTGTGGACAGGGGGCTACAATGAGCAGTTCTTC
CASSLWTGGYNEQFF
>TRBV12-3/TRBV12-4|-|TRBJ2-2|TRBD2
TGTGCCAGCAAGGCTTCCTACGGGGGGGCCCACACCGGGGAGCTGTTTTTT
CASKASYGGAHTGELFF
>TRBV11-2|-|TRBJ2-4|TRBD1
TGTGCCAGCATCCCGGGACAGGGGGGGATAAAAAACATTCAGTACTTC
CASIPGQGGIKNIQYF
>TRBV7-9|few|TRBJ2-1|TRBD2
TGTGCCAGCAGCTCTGGACTAGCGGGGGCTTCCTACAATGAGCAGTTCTTC
CASSSGLAGASYNEQFF
>TRBV9|few|TRBJ1-2|TRBD1
TGTGCCAGCAGTCCGGGACAGGGGGCAGTTGGGTATGGCTACACCTTC
CASSPGQGAVGYGYTF
>TRBV15|-|TRBJ1-1|TRBD1
TGTGCCACCAGCAGAGGTCGGACAGGGAATACTGAAGCTTTCTTT
CATSRGRTGNTEAFF
>TRBV7-9|-|TRBJ2-3|TRBD2
TGTGCCAGCACCAGTACCGGGACTACACTTTCGTCGCAGTATTTT
CASTSTGTTLSSQYF
>TRBV5-5|-|TRBJ2-4|TRBD2
TGTGCCAGCACCGTGGGGGTCAGCGGGGCGGCCAAAAACATTCAGTACTTC
CASTVGVSGAAKNIQYF
>TRBV25-1|few|TRBJ2-1|TRBD2
TGTGCCACCAGGGGTAGCGGGGCCTACAATGAGCAGTTCTTC
CATRGSGAYNEQFF
>TRBV12-3/TRBV12-4|few|TRBJ2-1|-
TGTGCCAGCAGTTTATGGGGGGGCGGGGATGGCTCCTACAATGAGCAGTTCTTC
CASSLWGGGDGSYNEQFF
>TRBV5-1|-|TRBJ2-2|-
TGCGCCAGCCGCCTAGCCGGTCCTAGCACCGGGGAGCTGGTTTTT
CASRLAGPSTGELVF
>TRBV5-1|-|TRBJ2-7|TRBD2
TGCGCCAGCAGCTTGGCACTAGCGGGAGGAAACGAGCAGTACTTC
CASSLALAGGNEQYF
>TRBV5-1|-|TRBJ2-3|TRBD2
TGCGCCAGCAGCTTGGCTCCTAGCGGGGGGGCCGGGACAGATACGCAGTATTTT
CASSLAPSGGAGTDTQYF
>TRBV25-1|few|TRBJ2-1|TRBD1
TGTGCCAGCAGTGGACAGGGGCTGCGGGAGCAGTTCTTC
CASSGQGLREQFF
>TRBV12-3/TRBV12-4|many|TRBJ1-5|-
TGTGCCAGCAGTTTCGGTCGGGGGGCTTCTAGCAATCAGCCCCAGCATTTT
CASSFGRGASSNQPQHF
>TRBV20-1|-|TRBJ2-2|-
TGCAGTGCTAGAGAGGTCATTACCGGGGAGCTGTTTTTT
CSAREVITGELFF